These T cell receptor beta chains were read from a single sample in a study of a mutant IDH1 vaccine in newly diagnosed glioma. Data came from immunoSEQ multiplex PCR; TCRdb stores just in-frame clones and leaves some out. Counted here are about 54,000 clones, about 85% occurring once; the ten biggest clones make up around 3.9%. These TCRs are of unknown antigen specificity. The sequencing used PBMCs, collected from a glioma patient whose treatment included an IDH1 peptide vaccine. These receptor sequences come from a young woman with glioma. CDR3s include the opening cysteine and the closing phenylalanine or tryptophan. D genes are given only for firm matches. Only some rows state a clone size, as once, few, many or a class for expanded clones.

cdr3_aa: CASSWTSMNTEAFF
v_call: TRBV5-1
j_call: TRBJ1-1
d_call: -
clone_size: -

cdr3_aa: CASSQNRAGYTF
v_call: TRBV4-1
j_call: TRBJ1-2
d_call: -
clone_size: -

cdr3_aa: CAISTEEKGTGGYTF
v_call: TRBV10-3
j_call: TRBJ1-2
d_call: -
clone_size: -

cdr3_aa: CASSHRSSGTSNTFRGGYTF
v_call: TRBV14
j_call: TRBJ1-2
d_call: TRBD1
clone_size: -

cdr3_aa: CASSDTLTSGDTDTQYF
v_call: TRBV6-4
j_call: TRBJ2-3
d_call: TRBD2
clone_size: -

cdr3_aa: CASSQEPTRGSGELFF
v_call: TRBV4-3
j_call: TRBJ2-2
d_call: -
clone_size: -

cdr3_aa: CASSVAGTGEQFF
v_call: TRBV9
j_call: TRBJ2-1
d_call: -
clone_size: once

cdr3_aa: CASSPRGGSSYNEQFF
v_call: TRBV9
j_call: TRBJ2-1
d_call: -
clone_size: -

cdr3_aa: CASSFPLGQGTDTQYF
v_call: TRBV5-1
j_call: TRBJ2-3
d_call: TRBD1
clone_size: once

cdr3_aa: CASSEEPVTEAFF
v_call: TRBV2
j_call: TRBJ1-1
d_call: -
clone_size: -

cdr3_aa: CASSVEAGGSYEQYF
v_call: TRBV9
j_call: TRBJ2-7
d_call: TRBD1
clone_size: -

cdr3_aa: CASSTPRAGYYEQYF
v_call: TRBV19
j_call: TRBJ2-7
d_call: -
clone_size: few

cdr3_aa: CASSIGVRSSTGELFF
v_call: TRBV5-4
j_call: TRBJ2-2
d_call: -
clone_size: -

cdr3_aa: CASSLQVSRVNTEAFF
v_call: TRBV7-9
j_call: TRBJ1-1
d_call: -
clone_size: few

cdr3_aa: CASSLADSAGEYEQYF
v_call: TRBV5-4
j_call: TRBJ2-7
d_call: TRBD2
clone_size: -

cdr3_aa: CASNEGGFHNSPLHF
v_call: TRBV14
j_call: TRBJ1-6
d_call: -
clone_size: -

cdr3_aa: CASSSGPLSHQPQHF
v_call: TRBV13
j_call: TRBJ1-5
d_call: -
clone_size: -

cdr3_aa: CASSSRGGATDTQYF
v_call: TRBV5-4
j_call: TRBJ2-3
d_call: TRBD2
clone_size: -

cdr3_aa: CASIEGGSVYNEQFF
v_call: TRBV6-1
j_call: TRBJ2-1
d_call: TRBD2
clone_size: -

cdr3_aa: CASSSGLAGTGELFF
v_call: TRBV5-8
j_call: TRBJ2-2
d_call: TRBD2
clone_size: -

cdr3_aa: CASSWTGSYSEQYF
v_call: TRBV18
j_call: TRBJ2-7
d_call: TRBD1
clone_size: -

cdr3_aa: CASSVGVGRTGRQVDTEAFF
v_call: TRBV9
j_call: TRBJ1-1
d_call: -
clone_size: -

cdr3_aa: CASSVASGGVGKTQYF
v_call: TRBV9
j_call: TRBJ2-5
d_call: TRBD2
clone_size: -

cdr3_aa: CASSGQGKNEQFF
v_call: TRBV6-1
j_call: TRBJ2-1
d_call: TRBD1
clone_size: -

cdr3_aa: CASSFLGDRYGYTF
v_call: TRBV5-6
j_call: TRBJ1-2
d_call: TRBD1
clone_size: -

cdr3_aa: CASRPSGQAYEQYF
v_call: TRBV7-9
j_call: TRBJ2-7
d_call: TRBD1
clone_size: -

cdr3_aa: CASSPSLSFRAFSYEQYF
v_call: TRBV5-1
j_call: TRBJ2-7
d_call: -
clone_size: once

cdr3_aa: CASSLGGQLFYNEQFF
v_call: TRBV7-3
j_call: TRBJ2-1
d_call: TRBD1
clone_size: -

cdr3_aa: CASSLEAVTYEQYF
v_call: TRBV5-1
j_call: TRBJ2-7
d_call: -
clone_size: -

cdr3_aa: CASSLELGRGGEQYF
v_call: TRBV5-1
j_call: TRBJ2-7
d_call: -
clone_size: -

cdr3_aa: CASSLGQGDTEAFF
v_call: TRBV18
j_call: TRBJ1-1
d_call: TRBD1
clone_size: -

cdr3_aa: CASSAQTGRETEAFF
v_call: TRBV9
j_call: TRBJ1-1
d_call: TRBD1
clone_size: -

cdr3_aa: CASSLEVGRDYGYTF
v_call: TRBV7-2
j_call: TRBJ1-2
d_call: -
clone_size: -

cdr3_aa: CASSDRVGSGNTIYF
v_call: TRBV5-1
j_call: TRBJ1-3
d_call: TRBD1
clone_size: -

cdr3_aa: CASSYSRDRYNEQFF
v_call: TRBV7-8
j_call: TRBJ2-1
d_call: -
clone_size: -

cdr3_aa: CASSPRRGAGTGELFF
v_call: TRBV7-2
j_call: TRBJ2-2
d_call: -
clone_size: -

cdr3_aa: CASSDNAQGAYEQYF
v_call: TRBV25-1
j_call: TRBJ2-7
d_call: TRBD1
clone_size: -

cdr3_aa: CASSDVAGSNTGELFF
v_call: TRBV6-4
j_call: TRBJ2-2
d_call: TRBD2
clone_size: few

cdr3_aa: CASSFGAGGQYEQFF
v_call: TRBV7-2
j_call: TRBJ2-1
d_call: TRBD2
clone_size: -

cdr3_aa: CASSKDRVETQYF
v_call: TRBV7-7
j_call: TRBJ2-5
d_call: TRBD1
clone_size: -

cdr3_aa: CASSFPQQGDGYEQYF
v_call: TRBV7-8
j_call: TRBJ2-7
d_call: TRBD1
clone_size: -

cdr3_aa: CAWMFRTSGGYTF
v_call: TRBV30
j_call: TRBJ1-2
d_call: -
clone_size: -

cdr3_aa: CASTASGSGYEQYF
v_call: TRBV6-1
j_call: TRBJ2-7
d_call: TRBD2
clone_size: -

cdr3_aa: CASSLRNSRDTQYF
v_call: TRBV5-8
j_call: TRBJ2-3
d_call: -
clone_size: -

cdr3_aa: CASVKGLGIDTQYF
v_call: TRBV5-1
j_call: TRBJ2-3
d_call: -
clone_size: -

cdr3_aa: CASSQYRDRGILGEQYF
v_call: TRBV4-1
j_call: TRBJ2-7
d_call: TRBD1
clone_size: -

cdr3_aa: CASSLFGSNYGYTF
v_call: TRBV11-2
j_call: TRBJ1-2
d_call: -
clone_size: once

cdr3_aa: CASSELAGVGIQYF
v_call: TRBV19
j_call: TRBJ2-4
d_call: TRBD2
clone_size: -

cdr3_aa: CASSWGGRVRMNTEAFF
v_call: TRBV7-9
j_call: TRBJ1-1
d_call: -
clone_size: once

cdr3_aa: CAISDSDRVSGNTIYF
v_call: TRBV10-3
j_call: TRBJ1-3
d_call: -
clone_size: -

cdr3_aa: CASSLGLGAGEQFF
v_call: TRBV5-1
j_call: TRBJ2-1
d_call: -
clone_size: once

cdr3_aa: CASSSQRDHYGYTF
v_call: TRBV6-1
j_call: TRBJ1-2
d_call: -
clone_size: -

cdr3_aa: CASSLLGQLGTEAFF
v_call: TRBV5-6
j_call: TRBJ1-1
d_call: -
clone_size: few

cdr3_aa: CASSLDPVPGTDTQYF
v_call: TRBV7-2
j_call: TRBJ2-3
d_call: -
clone_size: -

cdr3_aa: CASSFTGTGLVLTF
v_call: TRBV5-4
j_call: TRBJ2-6
d_call: TRBD1
clone_size: -

cdr3_aa: CASSLVPSGGPPYNEQFF
v_call: TRBV7-2
j_call: TRBJ2-1
d_call: -
clone_size: once

cdr3_aa: CASRPDRAPSYEQYF
v_call: TRBV7-9
j_call: TRBJ2-7
d_call: TRBD1
clone_size: -

cdr3_aa: CASSVGTSGQETQYF
v_call: TRBV5-6
j_call: TRBJ2-5
d_call: TRBD2
clone_size: -